This entry lists 18 T cell receptor beta chains sequenced from one sample in a study of metastatic and nonmetastatic thyroid tumors (TCRdb year 2020). Libraries were made using PCR. Sequencing used an Illumina HiSeq 4000. TCRdb took the public reads, trimmed them with fastp at Q25, ran MiXCR for clone calling and kept in-frame beta chains. The sample records 25,000 to 35,000 clones, 20% to 25% of which are singletons. The ten top clones hold roughly two fifths of the sample. Before undergoing thyroid surgery, none of the patients had been given any kind of treatment. Sequenced input: blood. Receptors originate from a female donor with papillary thyroid cancer or a benign thyroid nodule (not recorded which). Some clones in this sample may be carry-over from other donors' samples.

This clone occurred a few times. The chain combines TRBV5-6 with TRBJ1-6; D is ambiguous. Germline V CDR1 and CDR2: SGHDT, YYEEEE. Trimming pared 2 bases from V and 7 bases from J, leaving 4 bases between. The CDR3 loop spans 12 amino acids. In DNA form, the CDR3 reads TGTGCCAGCAGCTTCGGAAATTCACCCCTCCACTTT. Translating it yields CASSFGNSPLHF.

Ten or more counts support this clone. The CDR3 DNA reads as TGTGCCAGTATGGTCCCAGGCCTAGCCAAAAACATTCAGTACTTC. Amino acid sequence: CASMVPGLAKNIQYF. V gene TRBV19 combines with J gene TRBJ2-4, with D unclear. The CDR3 runs 15 residues. Between the trimmed V and J ends, which lost 7 bases and 0 bases, there was a span of 13 bases. Germline CDR1 and CDR2: LNHDA and SQIVND (reference sequence).

This clone rates as medium-sized. The rearrangement uses TRBV27 and TRBJ2-2; 7 nucleotides align to TRBD1. The CDR3 runs to 14 residues. V shed 6 bases, J shed 5 bases, and the junction held 6 bases outside the gene matches. Germline CDR1 and CDR2: MNHEY and SMNVEV (reference sequence). CDR3 in amino acids: CASRKGARTGELFF. CDR3 DNA sequence: TGTGCCAGCAGGAAGGGGGCGCGAACCGGGGAGCTGTTTTTT.

This clone came up many times. The rearrangement links TRBV10-3 to TRBJ2-7; 14 bases match TRBD2. CDR1 and CDR2 (germline): ENHRY, SYGVKD. With V trimmed by 6 bases and J by 7 bases, 8 bases remained unmatched. This CDR3 is built from 15 residues. The CDR3 reads CAIRTTSGGAREQYF. In DNA form, the CDR3 reads TGTGCCATCAGGACGACTAGCGGGGGGGCCCGGGAGCAGTACTTC.

The rearrangement uses TRBV6-1 and TRBJ2-7; no reliable D call. CDR3 length: 15 residues. Germline loops: CDR1 MNHNS, CDR2 SASEGT. Trimming stripped 6 bases from V and 0 bases from J, with 15 bases between. The DNA for the CDR3 is TGTGCCAGCAGCCAATTAAGTTCTGGCTCCTACGAGCAGTACTTC. Amino acid sequence: CASSQLSSGSYEQYF.

J is TRBJ2-7 and V is TRBV5-1; tentative D call: TRBD1 (5 bases). This CDR3 has 15 residues. Germline CDR1 reads SGHRS; CDR2 reads YFSETQ. The V gene lost 0 bases and the J gene lost 3 bases, with 13 bases spanning the gap. The CDR3 DNA follows: TGCGCCAGCAGCTTGGAATGGACACCCAACTACGAGCAGTACTTC. Its translation: CASSLEWTPNYEQYF.

V gene TRBV11-2 combines with J gene TRBJ1-4, with D maybe TRBD1 (6 bases). V was cut by 0 bases and J by 11 bases, with 13 bases left in between. The CDR3 spans 14 residues. In germline, CDR1 is SGHAT, CDR2 FQNNGV. Here the CDR3 DNA reads TGTGCCAGCAGCTTAGAGGCTACAGGGAGGAAACTGTTTTTT. Protein sequence: CASSLEATGRKLFF.

This clone appeared a few times. V and J are TRBV11-2 and TRBJ2-1; 7 nucleotides agree with TRBD1. J gave up 5 bases and V 3 bases, and 7 bases lay outside the gene matches. Germline assignment: CDR1 SGHAT and CDR2 FQNNGV. The CDR3 has 15 amino acids. The CDR3 loop reads CASSFVGQAHNEQFF. The CDR3 DNA is TGTGCCAGCAGCTTTGTTGGACAGGCTCACAATGAGCAGTTCTTC. The full variable domain, rest sourced from reference TRBV11-2 and TRBJ2-1, is EAGVAQSPRYKIIEKRQSVAFWCNPISGHATLYWYQQILGQGPKLLIQFQNNGVVDDSQLPKDRFSAERLKGVDSTLKIQPAKLEDSAVYLCASSFVGQAHNEQFFGPGTRLTVL.

This clone was seen more than once but under ten times. This sequence joins TRBV12-3 or TRBV12-4 and TRBJ2-7; D remains ambiguous. This CDR3 spans 13 amino acids. Trimming shortened V by 8 bases and J by 2 bases, and 13 bases separated the two germline ends. CDR3 sequence: CASSSDGTYEQYF. The CDR3 bases are TGTGCCAGCTCCTCAGATGGTACCTACGAGCAGTACTTC.

In its sample, this clone was seen many times. The V call is TRBV11-2, the J call TRBJ2-7; 8 bases fit TRBD2. J was trimmed by 2 bases and V by 5 bases; bases with no gene match: 8. The CDR3 sequence is 15 residues long. Germline V CDR1 and CDR2: SGHAT, FQNNGV. CDR3 sequence (DNA): TGTGCCAGCAGCGGTCTGACTAGCGCGACCTACGAGCAGTACTTC. Protein: CASSGLTSATYEQYF.

Details on this clone: A much larger clone sits a single nucleotide away, making a read error possible. The chain employs TRBV3-1 and TRBJ1-4; D is unresolved. Germline CDR1 is LGHDT and CDR2 is YNNKEL (reference sequence). This CDR3 has 16 amino acids. V lost 1 base, J lost 0 bases, and 9 bases lay in between. The CDR3 region has the DNA TGTGCCAGCAGCCAAGCTCCGGCAGCAACTAATGAAAAACTGTTTTTT. Its protein is CASSQAPAATNEKLFF.

The sample holds many counts of this clone. The chain's CDR3 is CSARDFGALSEQYF. The CDR3 bases are TGCAGTGCTAGAGATTTTGGAGCCTTGTCAGAGCAGTACTTC. This chain connects TRBV20-1 to TRBJ2-7; D unclear. Per the germline V gene, CDR1 is DFQATT and CDR2 is SNEGSKA (reference sequence). This CDR3 is built from 14 residues. V was pared by 0 bases and J by 7 bases, with 16 bases between.

A few counts support this clone. The rearrangement links TRBV2 to TRBJ2-2; TRBD1 is a possible D gene (5 bases). The germline V and J ends were trimmed by 8 bases and 1 base, with 14 bases remaining between them. CDR3 length: 15 residues. The V gene's germline CDR1 is SNHLY and CDR2 FYNNEI. The CDR3 protein is CASQGWLLNTGELFF. The CDR3 DNA reads as TGTGCCAGCCAGGGATGGCTCCTGAACACCGGGGAGCTGTTTTTT.

Concerning this clone: A much larger clonotype is one base distant, so this may be a read error. This same CDR3 is encoded by further DNA sequences in the sample. This chain uses TRBV6-1 with TRBJ1-1; 9 bases align to TRBD1. Germline CDR1 and CDR2: MNHNS and SASEGT. This CDR3 region has 15 residues. CDR3 coding DNA: TGTACCAGCAACACAGGGGGCGCGGGGACCACTGAAGCTTTCTTT. Encoded protein: CTSNTGGAGTTEAFF.

The V and J genes are TRBV9 and TRBJ2-3, with TRBD1 identical over 9 bases. The J segment lost 2 bases and the V segment lost 4 bases, leaving 11 bases of the junction unmatched. Germline V gene sequence: CDR1 SGDLS, CDR2 YYNGEE. This CDR3 has 17 residues. As DNA, the CDR3 is TGTGCCAGCAGCTCCCTCGACAGGGGGTCAATCACAGATACGCAGTATTTT. Translated: CASSSLDRGSITDTQYF. The full variable domain, in which reference TRBV9 and TRBJ2-3 provide the parts outside the CDR3, is DSGVTQTPKHLITATGQRVTLRCSPRSGDLSVYWYQQSLDQGLQFLIQYYNGEERAKGNILERFSAQQFPDLHSELNLSSLELGDSALYFCASSSLDRGSITDTQYFGPGTRLTVL.

The V call is TRBV28, the J call TRBJ2-1, with 8 bases that match TRBD1. Germline lookup yields CDR1 MDHEN and CDR2 SYDVKM. This CDR3 contains 12 residues. The CDR3 DNA is TGTTCGACAGGGGTCTCCTACAATGAGCAGTTCTTC. Translation: CSTGVSYNEQFF.

This clone was counted once. This chain connects TRBV20-1 to TRBJ2-1; no clear D gene. CDR1 is DFQATT, CDR2 SNEGSKA, per germline (reference sequence). Trimming took off 0 bases at V and 4 bases at J, with 4 bases between the two ends. CDR3 size: 12 residues. CDR3 in DNA: TGCAGTGCTAGAGATCTGTACAATGAGCAGTTCTTC. This sequence encodes CSARDLYNEQFF.

This clone was counted between two and nine times. The chain couples TRBV27 to TRBJ2-7, with 8 bases fitting TRBD1. The CDR3 loop spans 14 amino acids. V was pared by 7 bases and J by 5 bases, with 10 bases of the junction left unmatched. The germline gives CDR1 MNHEY, CDR2 SMNVEV (reference sequence). CDR3 bases: TGTGCCAGCAAGTTCCAGGGGGCGCTTAACGAGCAGTACTTC. Its translation is CASKFQGALNEQYF.